A selection of T cell receptor beta chains follows, all from one sample in a study of T cell changes during pregnancy in multiple sclerosis. Libraries were prepared by immunoSEQ multiplex PCR; TCRdb keeps only in-frame clonotypes and omits some of them. The repertoire includes tens of thousands of clones, 85% to 90% of them detected once, and 0.55% to 0.6% sits in the top ten. The material was CD4+ T cells from peripheral blood mononuclear cells, obtained in the first trimester of pregnancy. The receptors here all came from a female donor with multiple sclerosis, enrolled in a pregnancy study. Each CDR3 is given with its conserved first and last residue. D genes are given only for firm matches. Not all rows give a size; the values are once, few, many and, for expanded clones, a class.

DNA,CDR3,size,J,V,D,length
TGTGCCAGCAGCCCGGGGGGCAGAGAGACCCAGTACTTC,CASSPGGRETQYF,NA,TRBJ2-5,TRBV7-9,NA,13
TGCAGTGCCAAGGACAGGGAGACCCAGTACTTC,CSAKDRETQYF,NA,TRBJ2-5,TRBV20-1,TRBD1,11
TGTGCCAGTAGTATGGCGGGACAGGGCTACGAGCAGTACTTC,CASSMAGQGYEQYF,once,TRBJ2-7,TRBV19,TRBD1,14
TGTGCCAGCAGCCCGAGGACAGGGGCCTTCGAGCAGTACTTC,CASSPRTGAFEQYF,NA,TRBJ2-7,TRBV7-8,TRBD1,14
TGTGCCAGCAGCCGGGGTGAAAAACTGTTTTTT,CASSRGEKLFF,NA,TRBJ1-4,TRBV5-6,NA,11
TGTGCCAGCAGTTTAACGGCGGATAATTCACCCCTCCACTTT,CASSLTADNSPLHF,medium-sized,TRBJ1-6,TRBV27,NA,14
TGTGCCAGCAGTTTGGCCAGGGAATACTCTGGGGCCAACGTCCTGACTTTC,CASSLAREYSGANVLTF,NA,TRBJ2-6,TRBV28,NA,17
TGCGCCAGCAGCTTGGATTTCCGACAGGGGCGGCAAGAGACCCAGTACTTC,CASSLDFRQGRQETQYF,NA,TRBJ2-5,TRBV5-1,TRBD1,17
TGTGCCAGCAATCGGTTGGACAGGGAGGGTGGCTACACCTTC,CASNRLDREGGYTF,NA,TRBJ1-2,TRBV9,TRBD1,14
TGCGCCAGCAAGGGACAGAACCTGAACACCGGGGAGCTGTTTTTT,CASKGQNLNTGELFF,NA,TRBJ2-2,TRBV10-2,TRBD1,15
TGTGCCAGCAGTTCCCCGACAGGGCAGAATTCACCCCTCCACTTT,CASSSPTGQNSPLHF,NA,TRBJ1-6,TRBV28,TRBD1,15
TGTGCCAGCAGCTTAGGAGACTCTGTAGGACAGCCCCAGCATTTT,CASSLGDSVGQPQHF,few,TRBJ1-5,TRBV7-9,NA,15
TGCGCCAGCAGCTTGGCTGATACGCAGTATTTT,CASSLADTQYF,NA,TRBJ2-3,TRBV5-1,NA,11
TGTGCCAGCAGCGTTGGGACTAGCGGGGGCGGTGAGCAGTTCTTC,CASSVGTSGGGEQFF,NA,TRBJ2-1,TRBV7-7,TRBD2,15
TGTGCCAGCGAGCCTGACCTAGCGAGGAACACCGGGGAGCTGTTTTTT,CASEPDLARNTGELFF,NA,TRBJ2-2,TRBV5-4,NA,16
TGCGCCAGCAGCCCCAAATATCTGAGAGGGGGAAACTACGAGCAGTACTTC,CASSPKYLRGGNYEQYF,NA,TRBJ2-7,TRBV4-1,NA,17
TGTGCCAGCAGGACAGGGGCAACGAGCGAGCAGTACTTC,CASRTGATSEQYF,NA,TRBJ2-7,TRBV28,TRBD1,13
TGTGCCAGCAGCCCATTCTCCCCGGGTACGCAGTATTTT,CASSPFSPGTQYF,NA,TRBJ2-3,TRBV28,NA,13
TGTGCCAGCAGTTACGGGACGACAGGGTTACCTGAAGCTTTCTTT,CASSYGTTGLPEAFF,NA,TRBJ1-1,TRBV7-9,TRBD1,15
TGCGCCAGCAGCCAACCGGACAGGGGGGGGGAAAAACTGTTTTTT,CASSQPDRGGEKLFF,NA,TRBJ1-4,TRBV4-1,TRBD1,15
TGCGCCAGCAGCTCCCAAGGACAGGGGACCACCTCTGGAAACACCATATATTTT,CASSSQGQGTTSGNTIYF,NA,TRBJ1-3,TRBV5-1,TRBD1,18
TGTGCCAGCAGCCCCCGGGACAGTCTAAACAATGAGCAGTTCTTC,CASSPRDSLNNEQFF,once,TRBJ2-1,TRBV9,TRBD1,15
TGTGCCAGCAGCCAAGATCATGATGCCGGAGGGAACTATGGCTACACCTTC,CASSQDHDAGGNYGYTF,NA,TRBJ1-2,TRBV14,NA,17
TGTGCCAGTAATTCGAGACAGGGGATCCCCGAGCAGTACTTC,CASNSRQGIPEQYF,NA,TRBJ2-7,TRBV19,TRBD1,14
TGCGCCAGCAGCTTGGGAGGGAGCTCCTACAATGAGCAGTTCTTC,CASSLGGSSYNEQFF,NA,TRBJ2-1,TRBV5-1,NA,15
TGCGCCAGCAGCCAAGAGCCTATAGCGGGTCTCTCTGGGGCCAACGTCCTGACTTTC,CASSQEPIAGLSGANVLTF,NA,TRBJ2-6,TRBV4-3,TRBD2,19
TGCGCCAGCAGCCAAGGGGACAGGGCGGGTCAGCCCCAGCATTTT,CASSQGDRAGQPQHF,NA,TRBJ1-5,TRBV4-3,TRBD1,15
TGTGCCAGCACAGGGGGCGTTGGCTACACCTTC,CASTGGVGYTF,NA,TRBJ1-2,TRBV2,TRBD1,11
TGTGCCAGCAGCGTAGCCGGGGGAAGTTCTGGCTACACCTTC,CASSVAGGSSGYTF,NA,TRBJ1-2,TRBV9,NA,14
TGTGCCTGGAGTGTGGGGGCCCACACCATATATTTT,CAWSVGAHTIYF,NA,TRBJ1-3,TRBV30,NA,12
TGTGCCAGCAGTGGGGGACTAGCGGGAGATGGAGCCAAAAACATTCAGTACTTC,CASSGGLAGDGAKNIQYF,NA,TRBJ2-4,TRBV6-1,TRBD2,18
TGTGCCAGCAGCCAGCAGGGTGTTGGTGGCTACACCTTC,CASSQQGVGGYTF,NA,TRBJ1-2,TRBV4-2,NA,13
TGTGCCAGCAGCCAAGAATCCGGGAACACCGGGGAGCTGTTTTTT,CASSQESGNTGELFF,NA,TRBJ2-2,TRBV4-2,NA,15
TGTGCCAGCTCACCACAGGGGACTGGCTCCTACGAGCAGTACTTC,CASSPQGTGSYEQYF,NA,TRBJ2-7,TRBV18,NA,15
TGCGCCAGCAGCGCAGAAAACTATGGCTACACCTTC,CASSAENYGYTF,once,TRBJ1-2,TRBV5-1,NA,12
TGTGCCAGCAGCTTGAGACAGGAAAACATTCAGTACTTC,CASSLRQENIQYF,NA,TRBJ2-4,TRBV13,NA,13
TGTGCCAGCAGCTTACTAGTCGGCCAAATCCCAGATACGCAGTATTTT,CASSLLVGQIPDTQYF,once,TRBJ2-3,TRBV7-9,NA,16
TGCAGCGTTGAACAGTTCAGCAATGAGCAGTTCTTC,CSVEQFSNEQFF,NA,TRBJ2-1,TRBV29-1,NA,12
TGTGCCAGCAGCTTTCCAGGGGTGCGCGCTTTCTTT,CASSFPGVRAFF,NA,TRBJ1-1,TRBV5-4,NA,12
TGTGCCAGCAGCAAAAGGTTAGGACAGGGGCACAACCTTATAATTCAACCCCTCCACTTT,CASSKRLGQGHNLIIQPLHF,NA,TRBJ1-6,TRBV21-1,NA,20
TGTGCCAGTAGTTCCCATAACGGGGAGACCCAGTACTTC,CASSSHNGETQYF,NA,TRBJ2-5,TRBV19,NA,13
TGTGCCAGCAGACTACTAGCAGGGTCTGTGTTGGGGATTTCACCCCTCCACTTT,CASRLLAGSVLGISPLHF,NA,TRBJ1-6,TRBV28,NA,18
TGTGCCAGCAGCCACCCAGCGGGCCTCTACGAGCAGTACTTC,CASSHPAGLYEQYF,NA,TRBJ2-7,TRBV16,NA,14
TGTGCCACCAGCGGAACGGGACTAGGGTACAATGAGCAGTTCTTC,CATSGTGLGYNEQFF,NA,TRBJ2-1,TRBV15,TRBD2,15
TGTGCCAGCAGCTTTGGAGACTCCTCGCAGTATTTT,CASSFGDSSQYF,once,TRBJ2-3,TRBV11-3,NA,12
TGCGCCAGCAGCTTGGGACTAGCGGGAGGGGCAGATACGCAGTATTTT,CASSLGLAGGADTQYF,NA,TRBJ2-3,TRBV5-1,TRBD2,16
TGTGCCAGCAGCTTAGTGATACTAGCGGGGGGGTCAGGGGAGACCCAGTACTTC,CASSLVILAGGSGETQYF,NA,TRBJ2-5,TRBV7-2,TRBD2,18
TGCAGCGTTGGTGGGTCAGGTGGCTACACCTTC,CSVGGSGGYTF,NA,TRBJ1-2,TRBV29-1,NA,11
TGTGCCAGCCGGGTCGATGGGGCCAACGTCCTGACTTTC,CASRVDGANVLTF,NA,TRBJ2-6,TRBV2,NA,13
TGTGCCAGCAGGAGGGCGGGGGCGCATGGCTACACCTTC,CASRRAGAHGYTF,NA,TRBJ1-2,TRBV7-2,NA,13
TGTGCCAGCAGGGACACAGCGTTGAACACTGAAGCTTTCTTT,CASRDTALNTEAFF,NA,TRBJ1-1,TRBV6-5,NA,14
TGTGCCAGCAGTCCGGCAGGTCGTATAGGTGGCTACACCTTC,CASSPAGRIGGYTF,NA,TRBJ1-2,TRBV2,NA,14
TGTGCCAGCAGCCTAGGACTAGGGCTCGAGCAGTACTTC,CASSLGLGLEQYF,NA,TRBJ2-7,TRBV11-3,TRBD2,13
TGTGCCAGCAGTCCCCTCGGGGTCTCGGCCGGGGAGCTGTTTTTT,CASSPLGVSAGELFF,NA,TRBJ2-2,TRBV27,NA,15
TGTGCCAGCAGCCGCAATAAGGGGGAGACCCAGTACTTC,CASSRNKGETQYF,NA,TRBJ2-5,TRBV2,NA,13
TGTGCCAGCAGCACCGGCGACAGGGTAAATTCACCCCTCCACTTT,CASSTGDRVNSPLHF,NA,TRBJ1-6,TRBV7-9,TRBD1,15
TGTGCCAGCAGCCCTCCGGGACTAGAATTAAATACGCAGTATTTT,CASSPPGLELNTQYF,NA,TRBJ2-3,TRBV7-9,TRBD2,15
TGTGCCAGCAGCTACGGGACAGAAAATTCACCCCTCCACTTT,CASSYGTENSPLHF,NA,TRBJ1-6,TRBV5-6,TRBD1,14
TGTGCCAGCAGCTTAGGCTTCCAAGAGACCCAGTACTTC,CASSLGFQETQYF,NA,TRBJ2-5,TRBV7-3,NA,13